Following are 28 T cell receptor beta chains from one sample sequenced in a study of T cells after yellow fever vaccination. Using its own MiXCR run on the 5' RACE reads, TCRdb lists one record per CDR3 protein. The table has approximately 510,000 distinct CDR3 sequences, 21% seen once. The starting material was PBMCs, obtained roughly 20 days after the first yellow fever vaccination. The receptors here all came from a man younger than 35 who received the YFV17D yellow fever vaccine.

This sequence joins TRBV4-1 and TRBJ2-3; TRBD2 matches at 8 bases. CDR3 length: 15 amino acids. Germline lookup yields CDR1 MGHRA and CDR2 YSYEKL. V lost 4 bases, J lost 2 bases, and 5 bases stayed unmatched. DNA of the CDR3: TGCGCCAGCAGCCGGAGCGGGGGCAACACAGATACGCAGTATTTT. Protein sequence: CASSRSGGNTDTQYF.

The V gene is TRBV20-1, the J gene TRBJ2-2; D not certain. The germline V and J ends were trimmed by 0 bases and 8 bases, with 16 bases remaining between them. This CDR3 is 15 amino acids long. The V gene's germline CDR1 is DFQATT and CDR2 SNEGSKA (reference sequence). CDR3 loop: CSAREPTDPEGELFF. The CDR3 nucleotides are TGCAGTGCTAGAGAACCCACAGACCCCGAAGGGGAGCTGTTTTTT.

The chain is built from TRBV7-3 and TRBJ2-2, with D possibly TRBD2 on 6 matching bases. The CDR3 is made up of 12 amino acids. V gave up 7 bases and J gave up 7 bases, with 10 bases separating them. Germline CDR1 is SGHTA and CDR2 is FQGTGA. The CDR3 is CASTGDNGELFF. The CDR3 region has the DNA TGTGCCAGCACGGGGGATAACGGGGAGCTGTTTTTT.

The chain couples TRBV4-1 to TRBJ2-6; D is undetermined. Germline V CDR1 and CDR2: MGHRA, YSYEKL. V dropped 4 bases and J dropped 0 bases, with 7 bases sitting between them. The CDR3 extends over 15 amino acids. The CDR3 region is CASSPAYSGANVLTF. CDR3 coding DNA: TGCGCCAGCAGCCCCGCCTACTCTGGGGCCAACGTCCTGACTTTC.

V gene TRBV5-1 combines with J gene TRBJ2-3; 9 bases map to TRBD1. The germline CDR1 and CDR2 sequences are SGHRS and YFSETQ. The CDR3 runs 15 residues. J lost 4 bases, V lost 0 bases, and 3 bases had no gene match. The CDR3 spells CASSLGGQGADTQYF. Written as DNA, the CDR3 is TGCGCCAGCAGCTTGGGGGGACAGGGCGCAGATACGCAGTATTTT.

The chain couples TRBV7-2 to TRBJ1-6; D possibly corresponds to TRBD1 (6 bases). This CDR3 region has 15 residues. The V and J ends lost 2 bases and 11 bases respectively, with 16 bases between them. Germline-derived CDR1 and CDR2 are SGHTA and FQGNSA. The CDR3 loop is CASSLPQGPDAPLHF. The CDR3 nucleotides read TGTGCCAGCAGCTTACCGCAGGGGCCCGATGCACCCCTCCACTTT.

This chain connects TRBV7-2 to TRBJ1-1; 7 bases match TRBD1. With 6 bases clipped from V and 0 bases from J, the junction kept 7 bases outside the gene matches. This CDR3 has 15 amino acids. CDR1 is SGHTA, CDR2 FQGNSA, per germline. The CDR3 DNA reads TGTGCCAGCAGGGACAGGTCCGCGATGAACACTGAAGCTTTCTTT. This translates into CASRDRSAMNTEAFF.

This rearrangement joins TRBV10-3 to TRBJ1-2; D gene unclear. The germline V gene has CDR1 ENHRY and CDR2 SYGVKD. Trimming removed 3 bases at V and 5 bases at J, with 19 bases between. The CDR3 sequence is 16 residues long. CDR3 residues: CAISDPSLTPIYGYTF. As DNA, the CDR3 is TGTGCCATCAGTGACCCGAGTCTCACACCCATTTATGGCTACACCTTC.

The V gene is TRBV9, the J gene TRBJ2-5; D call uncertain. The V gene's germline CDR1 is SGDLS and CDR2 YYNGEE. V was trimmed by 2 bases and J by 1 base, leaving 9 bases between them. The CDR3 extends over 14 amino acids. This chain's CDR3 is CASSVGSTQETQYF. The CDR3 DNA reads as TGTGCCAGCAGCGTTGGCAGTACCCAAGAGACCCAGTACTTC.

The V and J genes are TRBV6-2 or TRBV6-3 and TRBJ1-2, with TRBD1 as a possible D gene (6 bases). Trimming pared 5 bases from V and 2 bases from J, leaving 18 bases between. Germline values: CDR1 MNHEY, CDR2 SVGEGT. CDR3 size: 16 residues. CDR3 nucleotides: TGTGCCAGCAGTCTACTTCGGACAGAAGCCAACTATGGCTACACCTTC. This translates into CASSLLRTEANYGYTF.

This clonotype showed up just a few times. The genes are TRBV20-1 and TRBJ2-7; TRBD1 might be the D (6 bases). V shed 4 bases and J shed 3 bases, with 19 bases lying between them. There are 15 residues in the CDR3. CDR1 is DFQATT and CDR2 is SNEGSKA in the germline V gene (reference sequence). Here the CDR3 reads CSAIGTGARGYEQYF. CDR3 nucleotide sequence: TGCAGTGCTATTGGGACGGGCGCCAGGGGCTACGAGCAGTACTTC.

V usage is TRBV12-3 or TRBV12-4 and J usage is TRBJ1-3, with D possibly being TRBD1 (5 bases). The ends were cut back, 7 bases at V and 0 bases at J, with 16 bases in the middle. CDR3 length equals 16 residues. The CDR3, as DNA: TGTGCCAGCACCCGGTGGGGCGGAAACTCTGGAAACACCATATATTTT. Protein sequence: CASTRWGGNSGNTIYF.

V usage is TRBV5-4 and J usage is TRBJ2-3; 10 positions agree with TRBD2. CDR1 is SGHNT and CDR2 is YYREEE in the germline V gene (reference sequence). V shed 4 bases and J 2 bases; nucleotides not matched to a gene: 10. This CDR3 contains 17 residues. The CDR3 loop is CASSSGLLAGATDTQYF. The CDR3 region has the DNA TGTGCCAGCAGCAGCGGACTTCTAGCGGGGGCCACAGATACGCAGTATTTT. The full variable domain, rest sourced from reference TRBV5-4 and TRBJ2-3, is ETGVTQSPTHLIKTRGQQVTLRCSSQSGHNTVSWYQQALGQGPQFIFQYYREEENGRGNFPPRFSGLQFPNYSSELNVNALELDDSALYLCASSSGLLAGATDTQYFGPGTRLTVL.

This clonotype was counted between two and nine times. The rearrangement uses TRBV4-3 and TRBJ2-5; TRBD2 matches 10 bases. Germline V gene sequence: CDR1 LGHNA, CDR2 YSLEER. This CDR3 comprises 15 residues. Germline trimming cut 0 bases from V and 5 bases from J; bases unmatched to any gene: 3. The DNA for the CDR3 is TGCGCCAGCAGCCAAGACCAGCGGGGGGGGGAGACCCAGTACTTC. It is translated as CASSQDQRGGETQYF.

In this sample, this clonotype turned up a few times. The chain links TRBV5-1 to TRBJ2-5; D might be TRBD2 (6 bases). CDR1 is SGHRS, CDR2 YFSETQ, per germline. This CDR3 region has 17 residues. V was trimmed by 4 bases and J by 4 bases, leaving 23 bases between them. For the CDR3, the DNA is TGCGCCAGCAGCCCATTACAGGATTCGGGGGTCGGAGAGACCCAGTACTTC. This codes for CASSPLQDSGVGETQYF.

This clonotype was counted only a few times. The CDR3 spells CASSADRGHGYTF. The DNA for the CDR3 is TGTGCCAGCAGCGCGGACAGGGGGCATGGCTACACCTTC. The chain uses TRBV12-3 or TRBV12-4 and TRBJ1-2, with 11 bases matching TRBD1. The V gene end was trimmed by 6 bases and the J gene end by 6 bases; junction bases not matched to a gene: 3. The length of the CDR3 is 13 residues.

V is TRBV19 and J is TRBJ1-6; D not resolved. The CDR3 has 15 residues. Germline V gene lookup returns CDR1 LNHDA and CDR2 SQIVND (reference sequence). The V end lost 3 bases, the J end lost 1 base, and 7 bases lay between the germline ends. The CDR3 spells CASSIRVSYNSPLHF. The CDR3 region has the DNA TGTGCCAGTAGTATTCGGGTATCCTATAATTCACCCCTCCACTTT.

This clonotype showed up just a few times. The chain is built from TRBV7-9 and TRBJ2-3, with 7 bases that match TRBD2. The CDR3 is made up of 12 amino acids. With 3 bases clipped from V and 10 bases from J, the junction kept 4 bases outside the gene matches. From germline, CDR1 is SEHNR and CDR2 FQNEAQ (reference sequence). The CDR3 region is CASSFGGIPQYF. DNA for the CDR3: TGTGCCAGCAGCTTCGGGGGGATCCCGCAGTATTTT.

This clonotype has a handful of counts. This chain links TRBV14 with TRBJ2-5; D not resolved. Per the germline V gene, CDR1 is SGHDN and CDR2 is FVKESK. The V end was cut by 1 base, the J end by 0 bases, with 9 bases between. The CDR3 totals 15 residues. The CDR3 nucleotides read TGTGCCAGCAGCCAAGGGTGGCCGTACCAAGAGACCCAGTACTTC. This gives the protein CASSQGWPYQETQYF.

The chain has TRBV30 and TRBJ1-2; the D is unclear. V lost 1 base, J lost 4 bases, and 4 bases lay in between. CDR3 length equals 11 residues. Germline V gene data show CDR1 as GTSNPN and CDR2 as SVGIG (reference sequence). CDR3 nucleotide sequence: TGTGCCTGGAGTGCAGGCTATGGCTACACCTTC. Its translation: CAWSAGYGYTF. The variable domain in full, completed from reference TRBV30 and TRBJ1-2, reads SQTIHQWPATLVQPVGSPLSLECTVEGTSNPNLYWYRQAAGRGLQLLFYSVGIGQISSEVPQNLSASRPQDRQFILSSKKLLLSDSGFYLCAWSAGYGYTFGSGTRLTVV.

The rearrangement links TRBV6-5 to TRBJ2-5, with a weak D call TRBD2 (6 bases). Germline V gives CDR1 MNHEY, CDR2 SVGAGI. CDR3 length equals 13 residues. Trimming took 2 bases from V and 7 from J, leaving 11 bases between them. The DNA of the CDR3 is TGTGCCAGCAGTTACACCCCCGGGGGGACCCAGTACTTC. This codes for CASSYTPGGTQYF.

The CDR3: CASSQVSREQYF. The CDR3 DNA follows: TGTGCCAGCAGCCAAGTGAGTAGGGAACAGTACTTC. The chain recombines TRBV3-1 with TRBJ2-4; no definite D call. With 1 base removed from V and 13 bases from J, the gap between germline ends came to 11 bases. CDR1 is LGHDT and CDR2 is YNNKEL in the germline V gene (reference sequence). This CDR3 contains 12 residues.

The chain is built from TRBV24-1 and TRBJ2-1; D is possibly TRBD1 or TRBD2 (6 bases each). Germline V gives CDR1 KGHDR, CDR2 SFDVKD. The CDR3 length is 16 residues. V dropped 4 bases and J dropped 5 bases, with 17 bases sitting between them. The CDR3 DNA reads TGTGCCACCAGTGACCCGACCGGGGGCCTTGACAATGAGCAGTTCTTC. Protein sequence: CATSDPTGGLDNEQFF.

This clonotype occurred a few times. This rearrangement joins TRBV7-2 to TRBJ2-7; 10 nucleotides match TRBD2. J gave up 3 bases and V 4 bases, and 6 bases lay outside the gene matches. Per the germline V gene, CDR1 is SGHTA and CDR2 is FQGNSA. The CDR3 runs 15 residues. Here the CDR3 reads CASSSFQRGGYEQYF. The CDR3 nucleotides are TGTGCCAGCAGCTCATTTCAGCGGGGGGGCTACGAGCAGTACTTC. The variable domain in full, with the rest retrieved from reference TRBV7-2 and TRBJ2-7, is GAGVSQSPSNKVTEKGKDVELRCDPISGHTALYWYRQSLGQGLEFLIYFQGNSAPDKSGLPSDRFSAERTGGSVSTLTIQRTQQEDSAVYLCASSSFQRGGYEQYFGPGTRLTVT.

The table lists this clonotype with a few counts. The chain uses TRBV7-2 and TRBJ2-7, with D perhaps given as TRBD1 or TRBD2 (6 bases each). There are 13 residues in the CDR3. CDR1 is SGHTA and CDR2 is FQGNSA in the germline V gene. Trimming took 5 bases from V and 3 from J, leaving 11 bases between them. The CDR3 DNA follows: TGTGCCAGCAGCGCGGGGACAAACTACGAGCAGTACTTC. Its protein product is CASSAGTNYEQYF.

There are a few counts of this clonotype. The chain links TRBV5-1 to TRBJ2-1; 12 bases fit TRBD2. Per germline, CDR1 SGHRS and CDR2 YFSETQ. The ends lost 4 bases at V and 3 bases at J; junction bases unmatched: 5. The length of the CDR3 is 16 residues. The CDR3 DNA sequence: TGCGCCAGCAGCACCCCGGGACTAGCGGGCTACAATGAGCAGTTCTTC. This encodes CASSTPGLAGYNEQFF.

The chain links TRBV20-1 to TRBJ2-3; 10 nucleotides line up with TRBD2. The CDR3 sequence is 17 residues long. Trimming at V came to 6 bases and at J to 3 bases, leaving 15 bases not matched to a gene. Germline V gives CDR1 DFQATT, CDR2 SNEGSKA (reference sequence). The CDR3 bases are TGCAGTGCCCCGACACCGGAGCGGGGGGGCGGGACAGATACGCAGTATTTT. Its protein is CSAPTPERGGGTDTQYF.

This clonotype was picked up a small number of times. The chain has TRBV20-1 and TRBJ1-5, with 7 bases matching TRBD1. CDR1 and CDR2 from the germline V gene are DFQATT and SNEGSKA (reference sequence). The V segment lost 5 bases and the J segment 5 bases; nucleotides outside the gene matches: 12. The CDR3 loop spans 15 amino acids. In nucleotides, the CDR3 is TGCAGTGCTTGGCGAAGACAGGGTGGAGATCAGCCCCAGCATTTT. Its protein is CSAWRRQGGDQPQHF.